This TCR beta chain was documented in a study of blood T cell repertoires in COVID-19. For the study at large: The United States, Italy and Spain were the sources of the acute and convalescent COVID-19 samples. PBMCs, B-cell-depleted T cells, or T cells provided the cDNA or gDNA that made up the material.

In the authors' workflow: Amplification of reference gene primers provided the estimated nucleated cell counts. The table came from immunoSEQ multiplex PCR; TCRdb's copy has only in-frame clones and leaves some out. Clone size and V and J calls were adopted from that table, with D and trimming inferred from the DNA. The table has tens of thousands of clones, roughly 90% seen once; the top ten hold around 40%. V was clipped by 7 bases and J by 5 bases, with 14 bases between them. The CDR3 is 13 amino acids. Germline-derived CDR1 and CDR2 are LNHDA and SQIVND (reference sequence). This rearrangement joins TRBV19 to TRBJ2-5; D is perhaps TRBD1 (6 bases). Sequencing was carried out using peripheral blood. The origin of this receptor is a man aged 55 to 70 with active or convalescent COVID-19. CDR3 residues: CASNDRSLETQYF. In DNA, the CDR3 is TGTGCCAGTAACGACAGGTCCCTTGAGACCCAGTACTTC.